Here is one T cell receptor (beta chain) with its context. Its antigen remains unknown. This entry belongs to a study of cytomegalovirus exposure and HLA in healthy donors. General study findings and limits: Donor immune exposure was known only as CMV serostatus.

Amplification used 60 Vbeta primers and 13 Jbeta primers. The method was immunoSEQ multiplex PCR; TCRdb's version includes in-frame clones alone and lacks a portion of them. The sample holds 55,000 to 70,000 clones, 65% to 80% seen once. V shed 6 bases and J 0 bases; nucleotides not matched to a gene: 6. The germline V gene encodes CDR1 SGHVS and CDR2 FQNEAQ. This CDR3 has 16 amino acids. The sample comprised PBMCs. This TCR came from a middle-aged man in good health and CMV-seropositive. V gene TRBV7-8 combines with J gene TRBJ1-5, with 9 bases that match TRBD1. CDR3 protein: CASRQDRGDSNQPQHF. The CDR3 nucleotides are TGTGCCAGCAGACAGGACAGGGGAGATAGCAATCAGCCCCAGCATTTT.